This T cell receptor (beta chain) emerged from a study of tumor-infiltrating T cells and Merkel cell polyomavirus (dated by TCRdb to about 2017). In terms of the full investigation: In Merkel cell carcinoma patients, the study investigated CD8+ T cells specific for the Merkel cell polyomavirus KLL epitope. In 14 to 15 samples, TRB sequencing was done on KLL-tetramer-sorted cells from blood or tumor-infiltrating lymphocytes, along with 12 matched whole-tumor samples. Varied, non-standardized therapies, including chemotherapy, radiation and immunotherapies, were received by the patients. The majority of whole-tumor samples consisted of approximately 26-micron curls cut from formalin-fixed, paraffin-embedded tissue blocks. Varying disease stages were represented at patient presentation, and patients were followed for a median of about 2.7 years (range roughly 1.1 to 6.0 years). Across the study, one tumor sample was obtained as a frozen nodal tumor digest and one as a flash-frozen core biopsy of a metastasis. Findings and caveats that apply to the study as a whole: KLL-specific TRB repertoires were diverse and mostly private, with just one public clonotype, shared by two patients, among nearly 400 unique sequences. The small sample size of the study (n of about 12 patients) is recognized as a limitation. Only a single viral epitope was studied, so T cells against other Merkel cell polyomavirus epitopes were not captured. A greater number of unique KLL-specific clonotypes in tumors (about 5-120 vs 0-3) was associated with a significant advantage in MCC-specific survival (P = 0.0051). Significantly improved MCC-specific survival was associated with a higher intratumoral fraction of KLL-specific T cells (roughly 1.8-20% versus about 0-0.14%).

Library preparation employed the immunoSEQ multiplex PCR assay. Genomic DNA extraction, TRB sequencing and normalization were carried out by Adaptive Biotechnologies (Seattle, WA). The study's own analysis went as follows. Clonality was computed as one minus Shannon entropy of productive TRB sequences normalized by log2 of unique productive sequences. KLL-specific clonotypes in tumors were found by matching TCRbeta CDR3 amino acid sequences to the sequences from the tetramer-sorted sample of each patient. TCRdb retrieved this table from immuneACCESS and kept in-frame rearrangements only. Not all clones are present; in checked studies, unresolved V genes account for under half, and no reason is known for the remainder. The DNA gave D and trimming, while V, J and clone size come from that table. The sample contains over 20,000 clones, roughly 87% of them found a single time. The top ten constitute around 2.7% of the sample.

All patients' tumors stained robustly positive for Merkel cell polyomavirus Large T antigen by immunohistochemistry. The study included some 12 Merkel cell carcinoma patients who had robust KLL-tetramer+ populations, above 0.04% of CD8+ T cells, in blood and/or cultured TIL. Every patient was Caucasian, and patient ages had a median of approximately 60 years and ranged from roughly 50 to 77 years. Lymph node tumors were analyzed for patients with unknown primaries who presented with nodal disease, or when there was not enough primary tissue. Taken from the germline V gene, the CDR1 and CDR2 loops are ENHRY and SYGVKD. Germline trimming amounts to 0 bases on V and 1 base on J, with 2 as the count of junction bases outside the gene matches. The cysteine opens and the phenylalanine closes a CDR3 of 15 amino acids. Just the 45-base CDR3 DNA is kept, in frame starting at base 1. Worth noting for this clone: The specificity of this receptor is unknown. No base quality information exists; no much larger clone differs at one position.

This sequence originates from a middle-aged man with Merkel cell carcinoma. The chain is assembled from TRBV10-3 and TRBJ1-2, with TRBD1 identical over 7 junction bases. The sequencing input was lymph node tissue. The CDR3 reads as follows: CAISESGQINYGYTF. The nucleotide sequence reads as follows: TGTGCCATCAGTGAGTCGGGACAGATTAACTATGGCTACACCTTC.